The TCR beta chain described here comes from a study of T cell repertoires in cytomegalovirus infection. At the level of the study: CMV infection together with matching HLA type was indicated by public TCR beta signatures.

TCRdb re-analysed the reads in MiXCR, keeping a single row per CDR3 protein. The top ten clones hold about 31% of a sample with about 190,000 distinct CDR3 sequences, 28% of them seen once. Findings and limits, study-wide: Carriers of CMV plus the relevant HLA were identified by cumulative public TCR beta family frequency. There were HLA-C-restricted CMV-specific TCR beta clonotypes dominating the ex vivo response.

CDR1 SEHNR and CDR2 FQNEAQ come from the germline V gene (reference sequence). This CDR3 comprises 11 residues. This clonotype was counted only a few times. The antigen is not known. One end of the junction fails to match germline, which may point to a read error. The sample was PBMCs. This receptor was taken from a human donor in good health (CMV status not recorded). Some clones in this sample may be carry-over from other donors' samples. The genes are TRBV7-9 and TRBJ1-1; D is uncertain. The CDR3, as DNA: TGTGCCAGCACCTTAAACACTGAAGCTTTCTTT. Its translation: CASTLNTEAFF.